The T cell receptor beta chain described here comes from a study of blood T cell repertoires in COVID-19 (dated by TCRdb to between 2020 and 2021). Study-wide context: Collaborator samples came from the United States, Italy and Spain and covered acute and convalescent phases of COVID-19. The prospective study material was composed of cDNA or gDNA derived from T cells, B-cell-depleted T cells, or PBMCs. The repertoires were made available in a free public database intended to serve as a resource for research on the immune response to SARS-CoV-2. HLA class I and class II types, where available, came from metadata supplied by the sample provider rather than from assay-based typing. The samples were drawn from two sources: the first 160 participants of the ongoing ImmuneRACE study, and 1,254 subjects contributed by 6 global collaborators. Deeply sampled blood TCRbeta repertoires from subjects exposed to, actively infected with, or recovered from COVID-19 were included in the dataset. Nearly every sample came with metadata listing a de-identified subject ID, COVID-19 status, age in years and sex. The research as a whole found: How much clinical and demographic metadata was included differed by source and by participant, and the metadata was provided uncurated.

TCRbeta CDR3 regions were amplified from genomic DNA by means of the immunoSEQ Assay, a bias-controlled multiplex PCR. The published analysis was carried out like this. The number of nucleated cells in each sample was estimated from the amplification of reference gene primers within the assay. To quantify the absolute abundance of each unique TCRbeta CDR3 rearrangement, sequence reads were collapsed and filtered. For each sample, productive Simpson clonality was calculated by taking the square root of Simpson's diversity index across productive rearrangements. TCRdb mirrors the immuneACCESS table, restricted to in-frame sequences. Some clones are absent from its copies; in checked studies, under half trace to an unresolved V gene, and the reason for the others is unknown. That table supplies the V and J calls and clone size; D and trimming were determined from the DNA. This sample holds roughly 330,000 clones; roughly 90% were observed only once. The ten top clones hold more than 3% of the sample.

As for this clone: Which antigen it targets is not known. No per-base quality is available; no much larger clone lies one base away.

The collaborating institutions used their own protocols to collect whole blood in K2EDTA tubes. For TCRbeta analysis, collaborator samples were shipped as frozen whole blood, as isolated PBMCs, or as DNA extracted from either sample type. At the junction V is shortened by 5 bases and J by 5 bases, with 15 bases in between. Its CDR3 holds 14 amino acids, cysteine through phenylalanine. Only the CDR3 DNA stays, 42 bases, in frame from base 1. For CDR1 and CDR2, the germline V gene lists MDHEN and SYDVKM. The sequence was obtained from a woman in her 50s with active or convalescent COVID-19. What was sequenced was peripheral blood. Recombination joined TRBV28 with TRBJ1-1; possibly the D gene is TRBD1, per 6 matching bases. Here the CDR3 is given as CASSLMGGGTEAFF. The sequenced DNA is TGTGCCAGCAGTCTTATGGGAGGGGGGACTGAAGCTTTCTTT.